This is a list of T cell receptor beta chains from one sample in a study of T-cell memory formation after mild COVID-19. TCRdb independently ran MiXCR on the 5' RACE reads; one entry per CDR3 protein. The table lists about 340,000 distinct CDR3 sequences, more than 15% of them singletons. Source material: PBMCs or a T cell subset sorted from them (not recorded which). The origin of the receptors is a man between 18 and 35 years old who had mild COVID-19 (a few samples of this study predate the infection). Cell type and time point are not known. CDR3s include the opening cysteine and the closing phenylalanine or tryptophan. Fields, in order: clone size, J gene, V gene, D gene, CDR3 protein, CDR3 DNA. D genes are given only for firm matches. Part of the rows lack a size; the others show once, few, many or a class for expanded clones.

clone_size: .
j_call: TRBJ2-3
v_call: TRBV12-5
d_call: TRBD1
cdr3_aa: CASGEQQGHTQYF
cdr3_nt: TGTGCTAGTGGCGAACAACAGGGGCATACGCAGTATTTT

clone_size: .
j_call: TRBJ2-5
v_call: TRBV7-9
d_call: .
cdr3_aa: CASSLVATTETQYF
cdr3_nt: TGTGCCAGCAGCTTAGTAGCGACTACGGAGACCCAGTACTTC

clone_size: many
j_call: TRBJ1-2
v_call: TRBV20-1
d_call: .
cdr3_aa: CSAAQGTANYGYTF
cdr3_nt: TGCAGTGCCGCACAGGGAACGGCTAACTATGGCTACACCTTC

clone_size: .
j_call: TRBJ2-2
v_call: TRBV20-1
d_call: TRBD1
cdr3_aa: CSARPGQMMNTGELFF
cdr3_nt: TGCAGTGCTAGACCGGGACAGATGATGAACACCGGGGAGCTGTTTTTT

clone_size: .
j_call: TRBJ2-7
v_call: TRBV20-1
d_call: TRBD1
cdr3_aa: CSAAGTGSYEQYF
cdr3_nt: TGCAGTGCGGCCGGGACAGGGTCCTACGAGCAGTACTTC

clone_size: many
j_call: TRBJ2-4
v_call: TRBV7-2
d_call: .
cdr3_aa: CASSPTLGDGSKNIQYF
cdr3_nt: TGTGCCAGCAGCCCTACCCTAGGGGACGGCTCCAAAAACATTCAGTACTTC

clone_size: .
j_call: TRBJ1-1
v_call: TRBV6-5
d_call: .
cdr3_aa: CASSFSLLAGMNTEAFF
cdr3_nt: TGTGCCAGCAGTTTCTCCCTTCTGGCGGGGATGAACACTGAAGCTTTCTTT

clone_size: .
j_call: TRBJ2-5
v_call: TRBV10-3
d_call: .
cdr3_aa: CAIMDSSRETQYF
cdr3_nt: TGTGCCATCATGGACAGCAGTAGAGAGACCCAGTACTTC

clone_size: few
j_call: TRBJ2-5
v_call: TRBV5-1
d_call: .
cdr3_aa: CASSLAVGEVGETQYF
cdr3_nt: TGCGCCAGCAGCTTGGCCGTAGGGGAAGTCGGGGAGACCCAGTACTTC

clone_size: few
j_call: TRBJ2-5
v_call: TRBV9
d_call: .
cdr3_aa: CASSVGVSQETQYF
cdr3_nt: TGTGCCAGCAGCGTAGGGGTCAGCCAAGAGACCCAGTACTTC

clone_size: .
j_call: TRBJ1-2
v_call: TRBV11-2
d_call: TRBD1
cdr3_aa: CASSSTAGTAYGYTF
cdr3_nt: TGTGCCAGCAGCTCCACCGCCGGGACAGCCTATGGCTACACCTTC

clone_size: few
j_call: TRBJ1-5
v_call: TRBV20-1
d_call: .
cdr3_aa: CSAPARQLNQPQHF
cdr3_nt: TGCAGTGCTCCGGCCCGACAACTCAATCAGCCCCAGCATTTT

clone_size: few
j_call: TRBJ2-1
v_call: TRBV7-8
d_call: .
cdr3_aa: CASSPRTLASVEQFF
cdr3_nt: TGTGCCAGCAGCCCGAGGACTCTTGCGAGTGTTGAGCAGTTCTTC

clone_size: few
j_call: TRBJ2-2
v_call: TRBV7-9
d_call: .
cdr3_aa: CASDSNTGELFF
cdr3_nt: TGTGCCAGCGACTCGAACACCGGGGAGCTGTTTTTT

clone_size: .
j_call: TRBJ1-1
v_call: TRBV4-1
d_call: TRBD1
cdr3_aa: CASSREQGFTEAFF
cdr3_nt: TGCGCCAGCAGCCGAGAACAGGGGTTCACTGAAGCTTTCTTT

clone_size: few
j_call: TRBJ2-5
v_call: TRBV7-9
d_call: .
cdr3_aa: CASSHRLGETQYF
cdr3_nt: TGTGCCAGCAGCCACCGGCTCGGGGAGACCCAGTACTTC

clone_size: .
j_call: TRBJ2-2
v_call: TRBV12-3/TRBV12-4
d_call: TRBD2
cdr3_aa: CASHPPPGGYTGELFF
cdr3_nt: TGTGCCAGCCACCCCCCCCCGGGGGGGTACACCGGGGAGCTGTTTTTT

clone_size: .
j_call: TRBJ1-3
v_call: TRBV25-1
d_call: .
cdr3_aa: CASSGRVSSGNTIYF
cdr3_nt: TGTGCCAGCAGTGGCCGGGTATCCTCTGGAAACACCATATATTTT

clone_size: few
j_call: TRBJ1-5
v_call: TRBV20-1
d_call: .
cdr3_aa: CSARSGSNQPQHF
cdr3_nt: TGCAGTGCTAGGTCGGGGAGCAATCAGCCCCAGCATTTT

clone_size: few
j_call: TRBJ1-5
v_call: TRBV18
d_call: TRBD1
cdr3_aa: CASSATGGSMNQPQHF
cdr3_nt: TGTGCCAGCTCAGCTACAGGGGGGAGCATGAATCAGCCCCAGCATTTT

clone_size: .
j_call: TRBJ2-1
v_call: TRBV5-4
d_call: .
cdr3_aa: CASSLFEEQFF
cdr3_nt: TGTGCCAGCAGCTTGTTTGAGGAGCAGTTCTTC

clone_size: few
j_call: TRBJ2-2
v_call: TRBV4-3
d_call: .
cdr3_aa: CASSQDFRGSGTGELFF
cdr3_nt: TGCGCCAGCAGCCAAGATTTTAGGGGTAGCGGCACCGGGGAGCTGTTTTTT

clone_size: many
j_call: TRBJ2-1
v_call: TRBV2
d_call: TRBD1
cdr3_aa: CASRRDRGSYNEQFF
cdr3_nt: TGTGCCAGCAGAAGGGACAGGGGCTCCTACAATGAGCAGTTCTTC

clone_size: few
j_call: TRBJ2-5
v_call: TRBV7-2
d_call: TRBD2
cdr3_aa: CASSLGLLAGGPETQYF
cdr3_nt: TGTGCCAGCAGCTTGGGGCTACTAGCGGGGGGGCCTGAGACCCAGTACTTC

clone_size: .
j_call: TRBJ2-7
v_call: TRBV6-2/TRBV6-3
d_call: TRBD1
cdr3_aa: CASSPRQGLFYEQYF
cdr3_nt: TGTGCCAGCAGTCCCCGACAGGGCCTATTCTACGAGCAGTACTTC

clone_size: few
j_call: TRBJ2-1
v_call: TRBV7-3
d_call: TRBD1
cdr3_aa: CASSALGQVSYNEQFF
cdr3_nt: TGTGCCAGCAGCGCCTTGGGACAGGTCTCCTACAATGAGCAGTTCTTC

clone_size: few
j_call: TRBJ2-1
v_call: TRBV12-3/TRBV12-4
d_call: .
cdr3_aa: CASSLQGSEQFF
cdr3_nt: TGTGCCAGCAGCCTCCAGGGCAGTGAGCAGTTCTTC

clone_size: few
j_call: TRBJ2-1
v_call: TRBV6-5
d_call: .
cdr3_aa: CASSSSKTEQFF
cdr3_nt: TGTGCCAGCAGTTCCTCGAAAACTGAGCAGTTCTTC

clone_size: few
j_call: TRBJ1-3
v_call: TRBV6-5
d_call: TRBD1
cdr3_aa: CASSYSDRLPGNTIYF
cdr3_nt: TGTGCCAGCAGTTACTCGGACAGGCTCCCTGGAAACACCATATATTTT

clone_size: .
j_call: TRBJ2-1
v_call: TRBV29-1
d_call: .
cdr3_aa: CSVASWGGATPDHNEQFF
cdr3_nt: TGCAGCGTTGCGTCTTGGGGGGGGGCGACCCCTGACCACAATGAGCAGTTCTTC

clone_size: .
j_call: TRBJ2-2
v_call: TRBV7-2
d_call: TRBD2
cdr3_aa: CASSLAPSGGARELFF
cdr3_nt: TGTGCCAGCAGCTTAGCGCCTAGCGGGGGGGCCCGGGAGCTGTTTTTT

clone_size: .
j_call: TRBJ2-1
v_call: TRBV3-1
d_call: .
cdr3_aa: CASSHTGQPNNNEQFF
cdr3_nt: TGTGCCAGCAGTCACACGGGACAACCAAACAACAATGAGCAGTTCTTC

clone_size: few
j_call: TRBJ2-2
v_call: TRBV11-2
d_call: .
cdr3_aa: CASSQLLYGELFF
cdr3_nt: TGTGCCAGCAGCCAGCTACTATACGGGGAGCTGTTTTTT

clone_size: .
j_call: TRBJ2-2
v_call: TRBV6-1
d_call: TRBD1
cdr3_aa: CASEQGSNTGELFF
cdr3_nt: TGTGCCAGCGAACAGGGGTCGAACACCGGGGAGCTGTTTTTT

clone_size: .
j_call: TRBJ2-1
v_call: TRBV2
d_call: TRBD2
cdr3_aa: CASRKSGGANEQFF
cdr3_nt: TGTGCCAGCAGAAAGAGCGGGGGGGCCAATGAGCAGTTCTTC

clone_size: .
j_call: TRBJ2-3
v_call: TRBV7-2
d_call: .
cdr3_aa: CASSRLFTDTQYF
cdr3_nt: TGTGCCAGCAGCCGCCTTTTCACAGATACGCAGTATTTT